This is a list of T cell receptor beta chains from one sample in a study of OX40 agonist ivuxolimab in advanced cancers. Repertoires were generated with immunoSEQ multiplex PCR, while TCRdb's copy carries only in-frame clones and drops some. The sample carries roughly 53,000 clones, approximately 90% recorded once. The input for sequencing was CD4+ or CD8+ T cells sorted from blood, taken in a trial of the OX40 agonist ivuxolimab. The source of these receptors is an adult with an advanced solid tumor such as melanoma, head and neck, liver or kidney cancer. The CDR3 runs from the conserved cysteine through the conserved F or W. A D gene is named only where the DNA matches it firmly. Expanded clones get a size class; other rows say once, few or many, or leave the size out.

j_call v_call clone_size d_call cdr3_aa cdr3_nt
TRBJ2-1 TRBV6-5 NA NA CASSSVKGYGDNEQFF TGTGCCAGCAGTTCCGTGAAGGGGTACGGGGACAATGAGCAGTTCTTC
TRBJ1-2 TRBV6-1 NA TRBD1 CASSLGQDPGYGYTF TGTGCCAGCAGTTTAGGACAGGACCCGGGCTATGGCTACACCTTC
TRBJ1-1 TRBV19 NA NA CASSNRVLNTEAFF TGTGCCAGTAGTAACAGGGTGTTGAACACTGAAGCTTTCTTT
TRBJ1-1 TRBV13 once NA CASSALRTEAFF TGTGCCAGCAGCGCCCTTCGCACTGAAGCTTTCTTT
TRBJ2-2 TRBV6-6 once NA CASSYVGQANTGELFF TGTGCCAGCAGTTACGTGGGCCAGGCGAACACCGGGGAGCTGTTTTTT
TRBJ2-2 TRBV11-2 NA NA CASSMWLDTGELFF TGTGCCAGCAGCATGTGGTTAGACACCGGGGAGCTGTTTTTT
TRBJ1-1 TRBV7-7 few NA CASSLESGTEAFF TGTGCTAGCAGCTTAGAATCGGGCACTGAAGCTTTCTTT
TRBJ2-7 TRBV18 NA TRBD2 CASSPTSGEYEQYF TGTGCCAGCTCACCCACTAGCGGGGAGTACGAGCAGTACTTC
TRBJ1-2 TRBV5-6 NA NA CASSRILGIYGYTF TGTGCCAGCAGCCGTATCTTGGGAATCTATGGCTACACCTTC
TRBJ2-3 TRBV10-3 NA NA CAISESSGGTDTQYF TGTGCCATCAGTGAGTCTAGCGGCGGCACAGATACGCAGTATTTT
TRBJ2-1 TRBV13 NA TRBD2 CASSLAGVVGSNEQFF TGTGCCAGCAGCCTAGCGGGAGTTGTCGGGAGTAATGAGCAGTTCTTC
TRBJ2-7 TRBV4-1 NA NA CASSLGVTDSYEQYF TGCGCCAGCAGCCTCGGAGTGACAGATTCCTACGAGCAGTACTTC
TRBJ2-7 TRBV5-1 once NA CASSLAGTYEQYF TGCGCCAGCAGCTTGGCCGGGACCTACGAGCAGTACTTC
TRBJ1-5 TRBV6-1 NA NA CASSEPRAYSNQPQHF TGTGCCAGCAGTGAGCCAAGGGCATATAGCAATCAGCCCCAGCATTTT
TRBJ2-1 TRBV4-3 NA NA CASSIGGFDEQFF TGCGCCAGCAGCATTGGGGGTTTCGATGAGCAGTTCTTC
TRBJ2-3 TRBV19 NA NA CASSTGDTQYF TGTGCCAGTAGTACGGGGGATACGCAGTATTTT